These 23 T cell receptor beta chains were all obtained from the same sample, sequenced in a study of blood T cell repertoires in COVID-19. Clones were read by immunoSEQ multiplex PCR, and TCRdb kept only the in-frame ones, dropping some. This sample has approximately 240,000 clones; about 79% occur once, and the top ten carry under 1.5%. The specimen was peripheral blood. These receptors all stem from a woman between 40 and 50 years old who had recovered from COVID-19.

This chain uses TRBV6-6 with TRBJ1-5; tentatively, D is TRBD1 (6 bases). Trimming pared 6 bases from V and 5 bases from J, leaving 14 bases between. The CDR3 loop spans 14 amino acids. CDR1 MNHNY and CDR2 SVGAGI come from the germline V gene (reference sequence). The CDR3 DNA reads TGTGCCAGCAGAAAAGCGGACAGAGATCAGCCCCAGCATTTT. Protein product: CASRKADRDQPQHF.

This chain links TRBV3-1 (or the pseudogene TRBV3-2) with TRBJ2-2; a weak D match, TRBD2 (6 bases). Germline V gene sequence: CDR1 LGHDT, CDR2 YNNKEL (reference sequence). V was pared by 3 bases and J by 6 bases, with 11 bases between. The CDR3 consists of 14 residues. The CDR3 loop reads CASSHGRGSGELFF. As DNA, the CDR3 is TGTGCCAGCAGCCACGGACGGGGGTCCGGGGAGCTGTTTTTT.

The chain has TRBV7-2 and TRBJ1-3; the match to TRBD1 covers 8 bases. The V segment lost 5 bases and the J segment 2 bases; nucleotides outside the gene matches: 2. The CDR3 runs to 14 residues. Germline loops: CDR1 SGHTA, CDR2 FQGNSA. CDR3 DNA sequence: TGTGCCAGCAGCCAGACAGGGGCTGGAAACACCATATATTTT. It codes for CASSQTGAGNTIYF.

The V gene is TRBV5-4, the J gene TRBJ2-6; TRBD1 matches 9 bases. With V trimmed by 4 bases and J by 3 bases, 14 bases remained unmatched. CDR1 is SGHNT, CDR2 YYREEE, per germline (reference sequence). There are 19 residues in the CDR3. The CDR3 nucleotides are TGTGCCAGCAGCAATACCGGGACAGGGTTGTTAGGTGGGGCCAACGTCCTGACTTTC. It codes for CASSNTGTGLLGGANVLTF.

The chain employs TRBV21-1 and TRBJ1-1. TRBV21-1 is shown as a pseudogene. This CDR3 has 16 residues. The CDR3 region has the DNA TGTGCCAGCAGCGCAACTAGGGCCCCGGGGGGCACTGAAGCTTTCTTT. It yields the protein CASSATRAPGGTEAFF.

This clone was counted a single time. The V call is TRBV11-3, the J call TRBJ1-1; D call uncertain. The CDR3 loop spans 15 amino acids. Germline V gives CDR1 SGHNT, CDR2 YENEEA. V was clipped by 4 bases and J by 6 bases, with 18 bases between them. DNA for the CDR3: TGTGCCAGCAGCTCGAGGAGGCGGCCTGGGCCTGAAGCTTTCTTT. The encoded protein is CASSSRRRPGPEAFF. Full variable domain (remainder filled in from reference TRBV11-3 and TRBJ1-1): EAGVVQSPRYKIIEKKQPVAFWCNPISGHNTLYWYLQNLGQGPELLIRYENEEAVDDSQLPKDRFSAERLKGVDSTLKIQPAELGDSAVYLCASSSRRRPGPEAFFGQGTRLTVV.

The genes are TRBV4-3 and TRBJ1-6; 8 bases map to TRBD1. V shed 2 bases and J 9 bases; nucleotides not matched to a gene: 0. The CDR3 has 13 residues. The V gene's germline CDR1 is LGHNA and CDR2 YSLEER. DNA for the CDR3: TGCGCCAGCAGCCAAACAGGGGGTTCACCCCTCCACTTT. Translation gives CASSQTGGSPLHF.

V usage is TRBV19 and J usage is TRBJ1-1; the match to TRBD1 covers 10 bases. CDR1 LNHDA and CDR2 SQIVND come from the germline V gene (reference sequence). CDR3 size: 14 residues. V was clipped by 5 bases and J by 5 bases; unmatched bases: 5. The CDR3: CASSATGGTTEAFF. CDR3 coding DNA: TGTGCCAGTAGTGCGACAGGGGGCACGACTGAAGCTTTCTTT.

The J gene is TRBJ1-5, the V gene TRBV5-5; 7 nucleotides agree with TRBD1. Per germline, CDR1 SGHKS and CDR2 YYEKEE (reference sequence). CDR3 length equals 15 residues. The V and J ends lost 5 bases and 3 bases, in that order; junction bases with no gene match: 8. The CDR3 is CASRKAGTDNQPQHF. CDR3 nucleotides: TGTGCCAGCAGAAAAGCCGGGACAGACAATCAGCCCCAGCATTTT.

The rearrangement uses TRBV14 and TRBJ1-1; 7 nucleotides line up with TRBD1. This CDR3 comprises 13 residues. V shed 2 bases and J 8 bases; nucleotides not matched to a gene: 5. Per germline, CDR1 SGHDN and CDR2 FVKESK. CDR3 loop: CASSQIRTGEAFF. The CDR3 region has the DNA TGTGCCAGCAGCCAAATACGGACAGGAGAAGCTTTCTTT.

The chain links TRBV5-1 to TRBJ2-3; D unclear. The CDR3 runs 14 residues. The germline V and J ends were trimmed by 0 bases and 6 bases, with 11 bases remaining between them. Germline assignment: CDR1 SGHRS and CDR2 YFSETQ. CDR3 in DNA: TGCGCCAGCAGCTTGGGACAAGACGTCGATACGCAGTATTTT. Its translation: CASSLGQDVDTQYF.

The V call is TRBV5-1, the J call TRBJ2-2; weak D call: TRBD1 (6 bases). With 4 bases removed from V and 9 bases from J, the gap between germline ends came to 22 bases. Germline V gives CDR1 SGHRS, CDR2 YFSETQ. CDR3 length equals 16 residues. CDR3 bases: TGCGCCAGCAGCCCACGTGGGACATCTGAAGGCCGGGAGCTGTTTTTT. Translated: CASSPRGTSEGRELFF.

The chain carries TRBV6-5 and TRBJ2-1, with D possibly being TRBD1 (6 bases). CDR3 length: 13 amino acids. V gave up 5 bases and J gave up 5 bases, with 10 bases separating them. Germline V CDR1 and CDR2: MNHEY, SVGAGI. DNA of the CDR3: TGTGCCAGCAGTAAACAGGGTAACAATGAGCAGTTCTTC. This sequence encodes CASSKQGNNEQFF.

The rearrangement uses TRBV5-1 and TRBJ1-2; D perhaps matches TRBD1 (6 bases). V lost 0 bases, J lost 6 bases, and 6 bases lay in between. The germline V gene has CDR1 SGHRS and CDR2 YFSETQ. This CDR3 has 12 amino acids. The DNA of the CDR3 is TGCGCCAGCAGCTTGGACAGGGATGGCTACACCTTC. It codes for CASSLDRDGYTF.

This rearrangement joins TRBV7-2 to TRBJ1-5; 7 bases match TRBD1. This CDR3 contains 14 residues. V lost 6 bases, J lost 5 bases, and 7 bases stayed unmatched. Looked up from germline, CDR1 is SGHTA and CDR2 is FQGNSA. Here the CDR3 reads CASSRQGPDQPQHF. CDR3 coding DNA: TGTGCCAGCAGTAGACAGGGCCCCGATCAGCCCCAGCATTTT. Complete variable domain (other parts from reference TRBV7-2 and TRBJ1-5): GAGVSQSPSNKVTEKGKDVELRCDPISGHTALYWYRQSLGQGLEFLIYFQGNSAPDKSGLPSDRFSAERTGGSVSTLTIQRTQQEDSAVYLCASSRQGPDQPQHFGDGTRLSIL.

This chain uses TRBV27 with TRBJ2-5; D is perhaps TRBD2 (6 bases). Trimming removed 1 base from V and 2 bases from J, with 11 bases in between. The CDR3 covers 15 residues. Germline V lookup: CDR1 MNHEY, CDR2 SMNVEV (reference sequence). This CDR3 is CASSLWSSAQETQYF. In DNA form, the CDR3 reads TGTGCCAGCAGTTTATGGTCTAGCGCGCAAGAGACCCAGTACTTC.

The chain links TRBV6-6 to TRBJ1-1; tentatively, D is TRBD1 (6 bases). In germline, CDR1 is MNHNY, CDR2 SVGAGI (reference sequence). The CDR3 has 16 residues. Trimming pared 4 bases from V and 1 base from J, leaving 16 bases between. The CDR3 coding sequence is TGTGCCAGCAGTTTACAGGCCGGGACAAAGAACACTGAAGCTTTCTTT. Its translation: CASSLQAGTKNTEAFF.

The CDR3 here is CASMTGQNNEKLFF. CDR3 sequence (DNA): TGTGCCAGCATGACGGGACAGAATAATGAAAAACTGTTTTTT. V gene TRBV2 combines with J gene TRBJ1-4, with 7 bases matching TRBD1. Germline CDR1 is SNHLY and CDR2 is FYNNEI. This CDR3 contains 14 residues. Trimming removed 7 bases from V and 4 bases from J; junction bases left unmatched: 6.

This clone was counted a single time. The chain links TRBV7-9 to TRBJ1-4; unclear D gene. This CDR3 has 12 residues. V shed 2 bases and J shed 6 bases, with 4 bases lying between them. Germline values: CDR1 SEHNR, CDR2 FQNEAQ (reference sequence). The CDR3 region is CASSLLYEKLFF. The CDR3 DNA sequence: TGTGCCAGCAGCTTACTTTATGAAAAACTGTTTTTT.

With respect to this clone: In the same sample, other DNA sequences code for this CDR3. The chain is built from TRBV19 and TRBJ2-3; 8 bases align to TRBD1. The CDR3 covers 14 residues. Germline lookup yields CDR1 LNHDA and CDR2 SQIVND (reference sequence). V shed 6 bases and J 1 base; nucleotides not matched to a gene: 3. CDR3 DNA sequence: TGTGCCAGTAGCACGACAGGGGGCACAGATACGCAGTATTTT. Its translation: CASSTTGGTDTQYF.

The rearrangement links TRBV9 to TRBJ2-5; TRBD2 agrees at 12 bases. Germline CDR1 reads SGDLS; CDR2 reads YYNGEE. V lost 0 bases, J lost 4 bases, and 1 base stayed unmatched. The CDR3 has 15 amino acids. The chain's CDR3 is CASSVALAGGETQYF. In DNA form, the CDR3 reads TGTGCCAGCAGCGTAGCACTAGCGGGGGGAGAGACCCAGTACTTC.

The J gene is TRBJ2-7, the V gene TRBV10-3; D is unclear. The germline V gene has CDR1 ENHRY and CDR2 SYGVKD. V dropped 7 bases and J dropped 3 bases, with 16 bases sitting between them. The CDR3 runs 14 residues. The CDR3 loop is CAINRGGVDYEQYF. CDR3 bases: TGTGCCATCAACCGCGGTGGAGTGGACTACGAGCAGTACTTC.

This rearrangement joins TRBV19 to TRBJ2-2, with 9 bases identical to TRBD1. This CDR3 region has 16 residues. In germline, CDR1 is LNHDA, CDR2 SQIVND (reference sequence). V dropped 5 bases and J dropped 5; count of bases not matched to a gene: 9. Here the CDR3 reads CASSPRGTGYTGELFF. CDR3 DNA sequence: TGTGCCAGTAGTCCGCGCGGGACAGGGTATACCGGGGAGCTGTTTTTT.